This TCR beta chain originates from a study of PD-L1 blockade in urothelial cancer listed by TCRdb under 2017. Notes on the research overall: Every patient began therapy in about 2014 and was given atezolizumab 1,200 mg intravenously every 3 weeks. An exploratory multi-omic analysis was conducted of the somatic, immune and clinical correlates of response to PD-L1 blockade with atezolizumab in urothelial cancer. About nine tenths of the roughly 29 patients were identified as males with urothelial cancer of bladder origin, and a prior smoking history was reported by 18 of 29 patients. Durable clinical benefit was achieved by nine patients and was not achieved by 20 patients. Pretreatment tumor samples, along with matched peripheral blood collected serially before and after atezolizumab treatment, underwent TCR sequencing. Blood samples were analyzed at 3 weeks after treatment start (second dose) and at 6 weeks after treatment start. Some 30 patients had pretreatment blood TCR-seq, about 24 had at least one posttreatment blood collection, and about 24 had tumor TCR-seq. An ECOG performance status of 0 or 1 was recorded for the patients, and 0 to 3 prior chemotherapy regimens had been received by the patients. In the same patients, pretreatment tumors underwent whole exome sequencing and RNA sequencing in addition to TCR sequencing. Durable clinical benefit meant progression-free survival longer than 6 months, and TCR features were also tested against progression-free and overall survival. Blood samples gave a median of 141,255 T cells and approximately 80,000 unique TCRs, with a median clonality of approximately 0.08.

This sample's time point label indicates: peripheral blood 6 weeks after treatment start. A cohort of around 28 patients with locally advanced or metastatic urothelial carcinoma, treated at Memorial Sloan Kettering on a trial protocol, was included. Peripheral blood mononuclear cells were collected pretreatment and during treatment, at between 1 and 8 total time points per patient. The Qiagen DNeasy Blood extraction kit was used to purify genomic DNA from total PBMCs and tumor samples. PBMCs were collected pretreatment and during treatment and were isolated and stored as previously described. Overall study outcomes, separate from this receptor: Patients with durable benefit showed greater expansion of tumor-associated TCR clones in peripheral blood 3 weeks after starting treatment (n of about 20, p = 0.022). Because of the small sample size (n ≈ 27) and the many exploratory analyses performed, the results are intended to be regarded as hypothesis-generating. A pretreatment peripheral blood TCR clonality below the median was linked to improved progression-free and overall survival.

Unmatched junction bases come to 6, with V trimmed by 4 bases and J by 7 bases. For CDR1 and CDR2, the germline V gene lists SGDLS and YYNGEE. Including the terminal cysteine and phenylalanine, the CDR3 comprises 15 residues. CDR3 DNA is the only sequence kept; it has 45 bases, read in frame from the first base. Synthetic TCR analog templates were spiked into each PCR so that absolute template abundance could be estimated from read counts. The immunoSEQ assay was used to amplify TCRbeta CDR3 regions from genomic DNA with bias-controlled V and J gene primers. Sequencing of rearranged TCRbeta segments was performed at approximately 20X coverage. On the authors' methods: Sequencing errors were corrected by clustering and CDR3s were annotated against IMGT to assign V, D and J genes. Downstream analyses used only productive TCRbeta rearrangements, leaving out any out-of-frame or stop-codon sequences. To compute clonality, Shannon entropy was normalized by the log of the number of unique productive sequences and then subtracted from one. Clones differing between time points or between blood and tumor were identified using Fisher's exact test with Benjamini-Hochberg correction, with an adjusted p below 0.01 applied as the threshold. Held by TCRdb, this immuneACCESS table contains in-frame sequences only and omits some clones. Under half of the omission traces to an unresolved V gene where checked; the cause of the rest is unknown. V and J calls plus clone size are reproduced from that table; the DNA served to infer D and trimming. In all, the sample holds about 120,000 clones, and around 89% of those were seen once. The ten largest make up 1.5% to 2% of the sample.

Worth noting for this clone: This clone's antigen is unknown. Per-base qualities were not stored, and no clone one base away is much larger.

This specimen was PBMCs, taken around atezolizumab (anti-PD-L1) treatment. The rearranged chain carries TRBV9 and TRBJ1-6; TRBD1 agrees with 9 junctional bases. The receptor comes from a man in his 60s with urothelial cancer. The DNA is TGTGCCAGCAGCTTATCGGACAGGGGAAATTCACCCCTCCACTTT. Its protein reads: CASSLSDRGNSPLHF.